Below, 26 T cell receptor beta chains from the same sample are listed, as sequenced in a study of blood T cell repertoires in COVID-19. Clones were sequenced by immunoSEQ multiplex PCR, and TCRdb holds only the in-frame ones, with some missing. The table lists about 140,000 clones, about 90% of them singletons. The sequenced material came from peripheral blood. Every receptor here comes from a man in his fifties or sixties with active or convalescent COVID-19.

The rearrangement links TRBV29-1 to TRBJ2-3; D is uncertain. Germline loops: CDR1 SQVTM, CDR2 ANQGSEA. The CDR3 has 14 residues. Trimming took off 4 bases at V and 0 bases at J, with 11 bases between the two ends. The CDR3 reads CSVVVVTSTDTQYF. As DNA, the CDR3 is TGCAGCGTTGTAGTCGTGACTAGCACAGATACGCAGTATTTT.

The chain carries TRBV18 and TRBJ1-4, with 9 nucleotides matching TRBD1. The length of the CDR3 is 16 residues. The germline gives CDR1 KGHSH, CDR2 LQKENI. V lost 3 bases, J lost 2 bases, and 4 bases stayed unmatched. The DNA of the CDR3 is TGTGCCAGCTCACCGACCGGGACAGGGACTAATGAAAAACTGTTTTTT. This codes for CASSPTGTGTNEKLFF.

About this clone: Its ends do not fully match the called genes, so a read error is possible. This chain joins TRBV7-9 and TRBJ2-1; D is possibly TRBD1 (6 bases). The length of the CDR3 is 16 residues. The germline V gene encodes CDR1 SEHNR and CDR2 FQNEAQ (reference sequence). The CDR3 here is CASSLEGEGPWAVGVF. Written as DNA, the CDR3 is TGTGCCAGCAGCTTAGAGGGGGAAGGACCCTGGGCGGTCGGGGTCTTC. Drawing the rest from reference TRBV7-9 and TRBJ2-1, the complete variable domain is DTGVSQNPRHKITKRGQNVTFRCDPISEHNRLYWYRQTLGQGPEFLTYFQNEAQLEKSRLLSDRFSAERPKGSFSTLEIQRTEQGDSAMYLCASSLEGEGPWAVGVFGPGTRLTVL.

The rearrangement joins TRBV6-6 to TRBJ1-1, with TRBD1 matching over 7 bases. Losses at the gene ends were 2 bases for V and 5 bases for J; bases not matched to a gene: 5. The germline V gene encodes CDR1 MNHNY and CDR2 SVGAGI (reference sequence). The CDR3 sequence is 14 residues long. The CDR3 reads CASSYRGQGTEAFF. CDR3 DNA: TGTGCCAGCAGTTACAGGGGGCAGGGGACTGAAGCTTTCTTT.

The V and J genes are TRBV23-1 and TRBJ2-1; 9 bases are shared with TRBD2. TRBV23-1 is annotated as an ORF whose role is uncertain. Trimming at V came to 2 bases and at J to 0 bases, leaving 17 bases not matched to a gene. There are 21 residues in the CDR3. The CDR3 DNA sequence: TGCGCCAGCAGTCAAATTTCCAGCGGGAGGCCCAGACCCATCTCCTACAATGAGCAGTTCTTC. Its translation: CASSQISSGRPRPISYNEQFF.

The chain couples TRBV19 to TRBJ2-7; 7 nucleotides line up with TRBD1. The V gene end was trimmed by 4 bases and the J gene end by 4 bases; junction bases not matched to a gene: 10. In germline, CDR1 is LNHDA, CDR2 SQIVND (reference sequence). The CDR3 spans 15 residues. DNA of the CDR3: TGTGCCAGTAGTAAGGGGGCAGGGGCGGCATACGAGCAGTACTTC. Residues: CASSKGAGAAYEQYF.

The chain has TRBV5-1 and TRBJ2-1; D is unclear. Per germline, CDR1 SGHRS and CDR2 YFSETQ. The CDR3 consists of 15 residues. The V and J ends lost 1 base and 3 bases respectively, with 11 bases between them. The CDR3 nucleotides read TGCGCCAGCAGCTTGTTGGCGGAACACTACAATGAGCAGTTCTTC. It specifies CASSLLAEHYNEQFF.

The chain carries TRBV7-9 and TRBJ1-1; the match to TRBD1 covers 11 bases. Trimming took 6 bases from V and 0 from J; bases not matched to a gene: 6. Germline CDR1 is SEHNR and CDR2 is FQNEAQ (reference sequence). This CDR3 contains 16 residues. The CDR3 DNA reads TGTGCCAGCAGGCCTACGGGACAGGGGGTGAACACTGAAGCTTTCTTT. It yields the protein CASRPTGQGVNTEAFF.

This clone appeared a single time. This chain connects TRBV12-5 to TRBJ2-1; TRBD1 agrees at 8 bases. The V and J ends lost 4 bases and 9 bases, in that order; junction bases with no gene match: 11. Germline V gene sequence: CDR1 LGHNT, CDR2 FRNRAP. The CDR3 totals 15 residues. CDR3 in amino acids: CASGSLTGVASEQFF. CDR3 sequence (DNA): TGTGCTAGTGGTTCCCTGACAGGGGTGGCAAGTGAGCAGTTCTTC.

This chain connects TRBV2 to TRBJ1-5, with D perhaps matching TRBD1 (5 bases). The length of the CDR3 is 15 residues. Germline V gene data show CDR1 as SNHLY and CDR2 as FYNNEI. Trimming removed 4 bases at V and 2 bases at J, with 12 bases between. The CDR3 coding sequence is TGTGCCAGCAGTGTGGGGCATTTGGGCAATCAGCCCCAGCATTTT. Its translation: CASSVGHLGNQPQHF.

V is TRBV7-8 and J is TRBJ2-1; D unclear. The germline CDR1 and CDR2 sequences are SGHVS and FQNEAQ. V dropped 5 bases and J dropped 0 bases, with 11 bases sitting between them. This CDR3 region has 15 residues. The CDR3 here is CASSPSESSYNEQFF. In nucleotides, the CDR3 is TGTGCCAGCAGCCCATCTGAGAGCTCCTACAATGAGCAGTTCTTC.

This clone was seen once. The chain has TRBV3-1 (or the pseudogene TRBV3-2) and TRBJ1-3; D remains ambiguous. This CDR3 comprises 16 residues. The germline V gene has CDR1 LGHDT and CDR2 YNNKEL (reference sequence). Trimming shortened V by 0 bases and J by 0 bases, and 9 bases separated the two germline ends. The CDR3 protein is CASSQDWLNSGNTIYF. The CDR3 bases are TGTGCCAGCAGCCAAGATTGGCTGAACTCTGGAAACACCATATATTTT.

CDR3 coding DNA: TGTGCCAGCAGTTCCGACAGGTTGAATCAGCCCCAGCATTTT. This translates into CASSSDRLNQPQHF. The chain employs TRBV21-1 and TRBJ1-5; TRBD1, the table's D call, lacks a check against the DNA. TRBV21-1 is annotated as a pseudogene. The CDR3 consists of 14 residues.

V and J are TRBV19 and TRBJ2-2, with D possibly being TRBD2 (7 bases). Looked up from germline, CDR1 is LNHDA and CDR2 is SQIVND (reference sequence). This CDR3 has 18 residues. V dropped 3 bases and J dropped 4 bases, with 21 bases sitting between them. The DNA for the CDR3 is TGTGCCAGTAGTATTGGCGGGGGCACCGTAGGCGTCACCGGGGAGCTGTTTTTT. Its translation is CASSIGGGTVGVTGELFF.

V and J are TRBV7-6 and TRBJ2-1; 12 positions match TRBD2. The CDR3 covers 15 residues. The germline CDR1 and CDR2 sequences are SGHVS and FNYEAQ. With V trimmed by 4 bases and J by 10 bases, 8 bases remained unmatched. CDR3 nucleotides: TGTGCCAGCAGCTCCCTAGCGGGAGGGACTTGGGAGCAGTTCTTC. Its protein is CASSSLAGGTWEQFF.

With respect to this clone: Other nucleotide sequences from this sample produce the same CDR3. The genes are TRBV28 and TRBJ1-5; no firm D call. CDR3 length equals 11 residues. V lost 5 bases, J lost 4 bases, and 3 bases lay in between. Germline CDR1 MDHEN, CDR2 SYDVKM. CDR3 protein: CASSTNQPQHF. CDR3 coding DNA: TGTGCCAGCAGTACAAATCAGCCCCAGCATTTT.

The chain has TRBV7-9 and TRBJ1-4, with 10 nucleotides matching TRBD1. Per the germline V gene, CDR1 is SEHNR and CDR2 is FQNEAQ (reference sequence). With 6 bases clipped from V and 7 bases from J, the junction kept 8 bases outside the gene matches. The CDR3 runs 15 residues. The CDR3 region is CASRSIGTGVEKLFF. Here the CDR3 DNA reads TGTGCCAGCAGATCGATCGGGACAGGGGTTGAAAAACTGTTTTTT.

The table lists this clone with a few counts. The chain couples TRBV19 to TRBJ1-2, with D maybe TRBD1 (5 bases). V was trimmed by 2 bases and J by 3 bases, leaving 13 bases between them. Germline lookup yields CDR1 LNHDA and CDR2 SQIVND (reference sequence). This CDR3 contains 15 residues. CDR3 coding DNA: TGTGCCAGTAGTATAACATGGGGCGCAGACTATGGCTACACCTTC. It yields the protein CASSITWGADYGYTF.

The V and J genes are TRBV19 and TRBJ1-2; tentative D call: TRBD1 (6 bases). The germline V gene has CDR1 LNHDA and CDR2 SQIVND (reference sequence). The CDR3 extends over 14 amino acids. Trimming removed 7 bases from V and 5 bases from J, with 17 bases in between. For the CDR3, the DNA is TGTGCCAGTATCCCGGACACAGGGCGGTATGGCTACACCTTC. Protein product: CASIPDTGRYGYTF.

The chain recombines TRBV24-1 with TRBJ2-5, with 7 bases aligning to TRBD1. Germline CDR1 KGHDR, CDR2 SFDVKD. Germline trimming cut 3 bases from V and 1 base from J; bases unmatched to any gene: 7. The CDR3 has 16 amino acids. In DNA form, the CDR3 reads TGTGCCACCAGTGATGGGACAGATCACGCCCAAGAGACCCAGTACTTC. Translated: CATSDGTDHAQETQYF.

The chain recombines TRBV15 with TRBJ2-2, with 12 bases matching TRBD2. This CDR3 contains 16 residues. Germline V gene sequence: CDR1 LNHNV, CDR2 YYDKDF (reference sequence). J lost 6 bases, V lost 1 base, and 3 bases had no gene match. The CDR3 DNA reads as TGTGCCACCAGCAGAGGGGCTAGCGGGAGGGCCGGGGAGCTGTTTTTT. It encodes CATSRGASGRAGELFF. The full variable domain, its missing parts supplied by reference TRBV15 and TRBJ2-2, is DAMVIQNPRYQVTQFGKPVTLSCSQTLNHNVMYWYQQKSSQAPKLLFHYYDKDFNNEADTPDNFQSRRPNTSFCFLDIRSPGLGDTAMYLCATSRGASGRAGELFFGEGSRLTVL.

The CDR3 region has the DNA TGTGCCAGTACCCCGGACAGGGGCCTAAAAGGCTACACCTTC. Translated: CASTPDRGLKGYTF. The V call is TRBV19, the J call TRBJ1-2, with 9 bases matching TRBD1. The CDR3 is 14 amino acids. CDR1 LNHDA and CDR2 SQIVND come from the germline V gene (reference sequence). V shed 7 bases and J 8 bases; nucleotides not matched to a gene: 11.

V is TRBV30 and J is TRBJ1-1; D gene unclear. V lost 2 bases and J lost 0, with 10 bases in between. The CDR3 consists of 14 residues. Germline V CDR1 and CDR2: GTSNPN, SVGIG (reference sequence). CDR3 protein: CAWSIIPVNTEAFF. CDR3 DNA: TGTGCCTGGAGTATAATCCCAGTGAACACTGAAGCTTTCTTT.

The chain couples TRBV7-2 to TRBJ2-2; D gene uncertain. The CDR3 totals 12 residues. CDR1 SGHTA and CDR2 FQGNSA come from the germline V gene. V lost 4 bases and J lost 3, with 3 bases in between. The CDR3 here is CASSSYTGELFF. CDR3 in DNA: TGTGCCAGCAGCTCCTACACCGGGGAGCTGTTTTTT.

V and J are TRBV28 and TRBJ1-1; D is undetermined. CDR3 size: 12 residues. Germline V gene lookup returns CDR1 MDHEN and CDR2 SYDVKM. The germline V and J ends were trimmed by 5 bases and 5 bases, with 9 bases remaining between them. The CDR3: CASSSMVTEAFF. Here the CDR3 DNA reads TGTGCCAGCAGTAGCATGGTAACTGAAGCTTTCTTT.

This chain connects TRBV6-2 or TRBV6-3 to TRBJ1-5, with 7 bases lining up with TRBD1. The V segment lost 4 bases and the J segment 4 bases; nucleotides outside the gene matches: 10. Per germline, CDR1 MNHEY and CDR2 SVGEGT. This CDR3 region has 16 residues. CDR3 sequence reads: CASSSLTGNGNQPQHF. CDR3 nucleotides: TGTGCCAGCAGTTCCCTGACAGGGAATGGAAATCAGCCCCAGCATTTT.